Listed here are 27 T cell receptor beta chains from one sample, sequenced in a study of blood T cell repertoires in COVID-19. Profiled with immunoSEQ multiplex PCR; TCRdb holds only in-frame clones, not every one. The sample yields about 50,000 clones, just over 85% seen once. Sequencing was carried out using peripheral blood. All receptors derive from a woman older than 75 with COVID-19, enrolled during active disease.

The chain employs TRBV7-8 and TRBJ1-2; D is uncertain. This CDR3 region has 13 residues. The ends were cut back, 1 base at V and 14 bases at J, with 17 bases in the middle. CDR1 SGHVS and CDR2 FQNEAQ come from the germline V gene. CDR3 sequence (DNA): TGTGCCAGCAGCTTAGATCCTGGGAGGTTGAGTACCTTC. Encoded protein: CASSLDPGRLSTF.

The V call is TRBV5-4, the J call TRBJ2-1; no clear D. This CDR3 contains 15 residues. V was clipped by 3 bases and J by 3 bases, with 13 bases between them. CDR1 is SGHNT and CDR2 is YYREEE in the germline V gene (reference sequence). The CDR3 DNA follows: TGTGCCAGCAGCTCCGGGTTTACCTTCTACAATGAGCAGTTCTTC. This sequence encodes CASSSGFTFYNEQFF.

CDR3 protein: CASSLRVGGKNEQYF. DNA of the CDR3: TGTGCCAGCAGCTTGAGAGTGGGGGGGAAAAACGAGCAGTACTTC. V and J are TRBV5-4 and TRBJ2-7; 7 bases map to TRBD2. Germline CDR1 reads SGHNT; CDR2 reads YYREEE (reference sequence). V lost 1 base and J lost 5; bases outside the gene matches: 9. The CDR3 has 15 amino acids.

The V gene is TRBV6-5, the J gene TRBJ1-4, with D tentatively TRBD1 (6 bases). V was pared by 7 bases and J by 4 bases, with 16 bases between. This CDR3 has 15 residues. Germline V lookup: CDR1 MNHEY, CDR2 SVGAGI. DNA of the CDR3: TGTGCCAGCAAACGAGAAGGACAGCTTAATGAAAAACTGTTTTTT. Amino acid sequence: CASKREGQLNEKLFF.

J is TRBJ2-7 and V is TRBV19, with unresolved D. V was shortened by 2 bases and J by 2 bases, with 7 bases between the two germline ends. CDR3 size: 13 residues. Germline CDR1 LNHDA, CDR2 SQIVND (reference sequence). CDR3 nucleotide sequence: TGTGCCAGTAGTATAAATTCTCCCTACGAGCAGTACTTC. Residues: CASSINSPYEQYF.

Here the CDR3 reads CASSSRGQDEQFF. CDR3 nucleotide sequence: TGTGCCAGCAGCTCCCGAGGGCAGGATGAGCAGTTCTTC. The V and J genes are TRBV7-9 and TRBJ2-1; TRBD2 is a possible D gene (5 bases). The CDR3 is 13 residues long. Germline lookup yields CDR1 SEHNR and CDR2 FQNEAQ (reference sequence). The V gene lost 4 bases and the J gene lost 8 bases, with 12 bases spanning the gap. Filled out from reference TRBV7-9 and TRBJ2-1, the complete variable domain reads DTGVSQNPRHKITKRGQNVTFRCDPISEHNRLYWYRQTLGQGPEFLTYFQNEAQLEKSRLLSDRFSAERPKGSFSTLEIQRTEQGDSAMYLCASSSRGQDEQFFGPGTRLTVL.

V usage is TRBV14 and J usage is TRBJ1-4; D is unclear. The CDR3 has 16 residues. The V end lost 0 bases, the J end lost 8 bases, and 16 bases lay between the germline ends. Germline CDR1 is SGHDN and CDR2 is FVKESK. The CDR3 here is CASSQEGLAAGEKLFF. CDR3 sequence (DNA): TGTGCCAGCAGCCAAGAAGGACTCGCGGCGGGGGAAAAACTGTTTTTT.

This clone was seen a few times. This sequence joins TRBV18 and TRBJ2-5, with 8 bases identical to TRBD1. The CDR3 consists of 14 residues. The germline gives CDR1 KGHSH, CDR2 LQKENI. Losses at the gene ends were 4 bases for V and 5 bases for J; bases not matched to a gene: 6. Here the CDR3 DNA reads TGTGCCAGCTCACAGCGGACAGGGCGGGAGACCCAGTACTTC. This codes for CASSQRTGRETQYF.

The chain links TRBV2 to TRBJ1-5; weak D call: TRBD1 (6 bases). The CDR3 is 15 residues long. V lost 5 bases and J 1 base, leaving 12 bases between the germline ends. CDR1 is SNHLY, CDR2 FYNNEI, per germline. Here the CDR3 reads CASSSQGSSNQPQHF. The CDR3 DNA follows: TGTGCCAGCAGTAGTCAGGGGAGCAGCAATCAGCCCCAGCATTTT.

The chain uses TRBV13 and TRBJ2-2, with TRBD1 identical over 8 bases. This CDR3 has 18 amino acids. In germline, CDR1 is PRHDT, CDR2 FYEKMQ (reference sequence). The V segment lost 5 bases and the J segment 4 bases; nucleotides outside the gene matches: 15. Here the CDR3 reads CASSPRRTGTVGTGELFF. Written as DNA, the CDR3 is TGTGCCAGCAGCCCCCGCCGGACAGGGACGGTTGGCACCGGGGAGCTGTTTTTT.

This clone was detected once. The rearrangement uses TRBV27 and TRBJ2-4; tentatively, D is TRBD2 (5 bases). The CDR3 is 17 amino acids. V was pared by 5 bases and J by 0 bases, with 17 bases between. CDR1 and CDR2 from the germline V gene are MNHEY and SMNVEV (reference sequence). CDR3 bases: TGTGCCAGCAGTCCCCTGGCGGCCCGGGGAGCCAAAAACATTCAGTACTTC. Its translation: CASSPLAARGAKNIQYF.

The CDR3 region is CASSSGTRRGDTQYF. The CDR3 DNA sequence: TGTGCCAGCAGCTCCGGGACCCGAAGGGGGGATACGCAGTATTTT. The chain carries TRBV7-3 and TRBJ2-3; possible D gene TRBD1, 6 bases. CDR3 length: 15 amino acids. V lost 4 bases and J 6 bases, leaving 17 bases between the germline ends. CDR1 is SGHTA, CDR2 FQGTGA, per germline.

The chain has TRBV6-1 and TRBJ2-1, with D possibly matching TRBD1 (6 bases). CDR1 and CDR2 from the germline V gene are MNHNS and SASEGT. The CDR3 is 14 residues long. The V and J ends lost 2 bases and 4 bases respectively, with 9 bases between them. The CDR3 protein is CASSEPGQYNEQFF. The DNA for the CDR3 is TGTGCCAGCAGTGAACCGGGACAATACAATGAGCAGTTCTTC.

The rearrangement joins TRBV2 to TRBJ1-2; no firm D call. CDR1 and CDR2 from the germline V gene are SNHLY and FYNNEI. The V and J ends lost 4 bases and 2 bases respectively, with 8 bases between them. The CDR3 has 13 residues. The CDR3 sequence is CASSVNQNYGYTF. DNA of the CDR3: TGTGCCAGCAGTGTGAACCAGAACTATGGCTACACCTTC.

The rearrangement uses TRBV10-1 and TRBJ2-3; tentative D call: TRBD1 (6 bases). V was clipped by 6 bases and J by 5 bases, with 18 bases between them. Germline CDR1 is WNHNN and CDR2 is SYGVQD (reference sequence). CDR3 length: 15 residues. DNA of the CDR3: TGCGCCAGCAGAGTCAGGGGCCCTGGGGGAGATACGCAGTATTTT. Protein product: CASRVRGPGGDTQYF.

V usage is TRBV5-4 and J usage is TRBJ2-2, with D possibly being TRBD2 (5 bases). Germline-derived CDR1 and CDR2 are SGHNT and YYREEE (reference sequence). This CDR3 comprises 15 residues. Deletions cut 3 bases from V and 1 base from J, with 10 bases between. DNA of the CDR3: TGTGCCAGCAGCTCGCGTCGGGGGAACACCGGGGAGCTGTTTTTT. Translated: CASSSRRGNTGELFF.

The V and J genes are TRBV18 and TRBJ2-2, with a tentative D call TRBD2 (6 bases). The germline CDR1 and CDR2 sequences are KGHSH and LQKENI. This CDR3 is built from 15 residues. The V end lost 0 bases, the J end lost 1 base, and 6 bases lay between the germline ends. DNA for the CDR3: TGTGCCAGCTCACCACCGGAGGGGAACACCGGGGAGCTGTTTTTT. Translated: CASSPPEGNTGELFF.

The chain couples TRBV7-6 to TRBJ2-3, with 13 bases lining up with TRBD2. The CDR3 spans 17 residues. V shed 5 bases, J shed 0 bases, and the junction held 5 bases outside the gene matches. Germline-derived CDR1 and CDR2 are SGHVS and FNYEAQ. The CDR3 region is CASSLLAGGTSTDTQYF. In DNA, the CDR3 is TGTGCCAGCAGCCTACTAGCGGGGGGGACCAGCACAGATACGCAGTATTTT. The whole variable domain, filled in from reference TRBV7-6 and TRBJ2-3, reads GAGVSQSPRYKVTKRGQDVALRCDPISGHVSLYWYRQALGQGPEFLTYFNYEAQQDKSGLPNDRFSAERPEGSISTLTIQRTEQRDSAMYRCASSLLAGGTSTDTQYFGPGTRLTVL.

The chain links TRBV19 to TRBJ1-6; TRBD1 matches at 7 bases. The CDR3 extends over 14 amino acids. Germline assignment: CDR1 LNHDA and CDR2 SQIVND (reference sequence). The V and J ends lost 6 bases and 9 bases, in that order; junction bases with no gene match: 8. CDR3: CASSTTGFGSPLHF. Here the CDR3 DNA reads TGTGCCAGTAGCACGACAGGGTTCGGTTCACCCCTCCACTTT.

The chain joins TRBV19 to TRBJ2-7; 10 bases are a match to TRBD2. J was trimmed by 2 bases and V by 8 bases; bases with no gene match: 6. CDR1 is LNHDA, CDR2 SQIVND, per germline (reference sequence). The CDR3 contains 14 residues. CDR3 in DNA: TGTGCCAGTCGTGGACTAGCGGTTCCCTACGAGCAGTACTTC. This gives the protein CASRGLAVPYEQYF.

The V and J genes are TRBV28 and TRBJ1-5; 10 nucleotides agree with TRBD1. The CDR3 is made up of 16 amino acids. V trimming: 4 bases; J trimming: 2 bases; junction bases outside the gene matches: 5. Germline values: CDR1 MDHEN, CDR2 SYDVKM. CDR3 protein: CASSSWTGGGNQPQHF. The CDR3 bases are TGTGCCAGCAGTTCATGGACAGGGGGTGGCAATCAGCCCCAGCATTTT.

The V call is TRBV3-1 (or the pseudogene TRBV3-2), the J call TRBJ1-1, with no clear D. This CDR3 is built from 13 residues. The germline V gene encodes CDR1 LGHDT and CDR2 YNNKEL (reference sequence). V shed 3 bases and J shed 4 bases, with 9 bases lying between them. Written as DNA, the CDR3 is TGTGCCAGCAGCCACACAGTGGCCACTGAAGCTTTCTTT. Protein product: CASSHTVATEAFF.

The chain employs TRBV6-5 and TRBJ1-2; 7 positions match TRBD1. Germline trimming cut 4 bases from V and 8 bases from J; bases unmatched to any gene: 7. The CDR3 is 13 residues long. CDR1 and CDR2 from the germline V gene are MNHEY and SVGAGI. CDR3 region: CASSLKGGLGYTF. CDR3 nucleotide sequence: TGTGCCAGCAGTTTGAAAGGGGGCTTGGGCTACACCTTC.

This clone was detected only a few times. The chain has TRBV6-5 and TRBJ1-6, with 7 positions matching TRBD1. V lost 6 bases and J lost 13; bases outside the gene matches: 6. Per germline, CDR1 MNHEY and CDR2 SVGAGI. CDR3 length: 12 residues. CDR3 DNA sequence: TGTGCCAGCAGGTACAGGGGTGGGCCCCTCCACTTT. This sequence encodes CASRYRGGPLHF.

Here the CDR3 reads CASSFMGSGRTGELFF. CDR3 nucleotides: TGTGCCAGCAGCTTTATGGGTAGCGGGCGGACCGGGGAGCTGTTTTTT. This chain connects TRBV11-3 to TRBJ2-2; 7 nucleotides match TRBD2. Trimming removed 3 bases from V and 5 bases from J; junction bases left unmatched: 9. This CDR3 is 16 amino acids long. Germline V CDR1 and CDR2: SGHNT, YENEEA.

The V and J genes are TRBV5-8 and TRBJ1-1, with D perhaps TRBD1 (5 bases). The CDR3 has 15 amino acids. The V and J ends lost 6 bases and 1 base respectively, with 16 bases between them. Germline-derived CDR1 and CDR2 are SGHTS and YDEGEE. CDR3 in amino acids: CASKFHDRSNTEAFF. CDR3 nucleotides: TGTGCCAGCAAATTTCATGACAGATCGAACACTGAAGCTTTCTTT.

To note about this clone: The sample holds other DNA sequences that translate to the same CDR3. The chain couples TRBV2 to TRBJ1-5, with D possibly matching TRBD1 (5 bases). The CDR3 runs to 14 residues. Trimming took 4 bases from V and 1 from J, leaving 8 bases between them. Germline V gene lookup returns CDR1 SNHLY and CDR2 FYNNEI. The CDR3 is CASSVGGSNQPQHF. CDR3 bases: TGTGCCAGCAGTGTGGGGGGAAGCAATCAGCCCCAGCATTTT.